This T cell receptor beta chain comes out of a study of blood T cell repertoires in COVID-19. Study as a whole: Acute and convalescent COVID-19 specimens originated in the United States, Italy and Spain. Sample material is recorded as cDNA or gDNA derived from T cells, B-cell-depleted T cells, or PBMCs.

The data were produced by immunoSEQ multiplex PCR, yet TCRdb's version contains in-frame clones alone and is incomplete. The table shows 100,000 or so clones, with roughly nine tenths occurring only once. The CDR3 consists of 15 residues. V gave up 2 bases and J gave up 1 base; unmatched junction bases: 4. In germline, CDR1 is KGHSH, CDR2 LQKENI. The chain recombines TRBV18 with TRBJ1-1, with 7 bases aligning to TRBD1. Specimen: peripheral blood. The sequence derives from a man between 50 and 59 years old with active COVID-19. CDR3 coding DNA: TGTGCCAGCTCACCAGACAGGGACCGGAACACTGAAGCTTTCTTT. This translates into CASSPDRDRNTEAFF.